This TCR beta chain was recovered during a study of cytotoxic CD8 clonotypes in ibrutinib-treated CLL. On the study more broadly: Overall, approximately 25 responses were partial and 2 complete; following median roughly 70 months, roughly 15 patients stayed remitted and around twelve progressed. Response samples were taken after a median approximately 13 months of treatment, range 6 to 36. Study-wide results and caveats: Clonality climbed at ibrutinib response, then dropped toward baseline at progression.

Repertoires were generated with immunoSEQ multiplex PCR, while TCRdb's copy carries only in-frame clones and drops some. The repertoire holds fewer than 300,000 clones, with around 69% as singletons. V lost 6 bases and J 2 bases, leaving 18 bases between the germline ends. Germline CDR1 SGHAT, CDR2 FQNNGV. This CDR3 has 16 residues. This clone was detected once. The target antigen is unknown. The sample here was PBMCs, taken at disease progression, from a patient treated with ibrutinib. The TCR comes from a human donor with chronic lymphocytic leukemia. The rearrangement joins TRBV11-2 to TRBJ2-3, with unresolved D. The CDR3 loop is CASRALSSRTTDTQYF. Here the CDR3 DNA reads TGTGCCAGCAGGGCCCTGTCGTCTCGAACCACAGATACGCAGTATTTT.